These 25 T cell receptor beta chains came from one sample sequenced in a study of spatial heterogeneity in lung cancer. Findings and caveats of the study: For expanded intratumoral alpha and beta TCRs, counts tracked tumor mutation counts.

TCRdb analysed the 5' RACE reads with MiXCR anew, one entry per CDR3 protein. The data hold some 14,000 distinct CDR3 sequences, with approximately 5.6% observed a single time. The time point is: sample taken at primary tumor resection. The antigens for these receptors are not known. Sequences were derived from lung tumor tissue, sampled at surgery. These receptors all come from a female donor with early-stage non-small cell lung cancer.

This clonotype was observed at least ten times. The size of this beta chain means little, since it is a stray read in a library made for alpha chains. This chain uses TRBV19 with TRBJ2-5; tentatively, D is TRBD2 (5 bases). From germline, CDR1 is LNHDA and CDR2 SQIVND (reference sequence). V was pared by 6 bases and J by 7 bases, with 9 bases between. The CDR3 totals 11 residues. CDR3 coding DNA: TGTGCCAGTAGAGGGAGAAGGACCCAGTACTTC. Amino acid sequence: CASRGRRTQYF. Filled out from reference TRBV19 and TRBJ2-5, the complete variable domain reads DGGITQSPKYLFRKEGQNVTLSCEQNLNHDAMYWYRQDPGQGLRLIYYSQIVNDFQKGDIAEGYSVSREKKESFPLTVTSAQKNPTAFYLCASRGRRTQYFGPGTRLLVL.

Judged by abundance, this clonotype is medium-sized. Since it is a stray read in a library aimed at alpha chains, this beta chain has a size that is not meaningful. The chain links TRBV4-2 to TRBJ2-3; D uncertain. V lost 2 bases to trimming and J lost 2 bases, with 11 bases between them. Germline V gene data show CDR1 as LGHNA and CDR2 as YNFKEQ. The CDR3 covers 15 residues. CDR3 protein: CASSQLSASTDTQYF. CDR3 bases: TGTGCCAGCAGCCAATTGAGCGCGTCCACAGATACGCAGTATTTT.

This clonotype was detected ten times or more. The library was designed around alpha chains, so this beta chain is a stray read whose abundance carries little weight. This chain's CDR3 is CASSVILETQYF. Here the CDR3 DNA reads TGTGCCAGCAGTGTCATTTTAGAGACCCAGTACTTC. The genes are TRBV2 and TRBJ2-5; D gene uncertain. Looked up from germline, CDR1 is SNHLY and CDR2 is FYNNEI. The CDR3 is made up of 12 amino acids. V was pared by 4 bases and J by 4 bases, with 7 bases between.

This clonotype appeared many times. This beta chain was picked up by a library intended for alpha chains and is off target, so its count carries little meaning. The rearrangement links TRBV4-3 to TRBJ1-6, with no clear D. CDR3 length equals 13 residues. Trimming took 4 bases from V and 5 from J, leaving 6 bases between them. Germline CDR1 and CDR2: LGHNA and YSLEER. The CDR3 bases are TGCGCCAGCAGCCGCGGGAATAATTCACCCCTCCACTTT. Its translation: CASSRGNNSPLHF.

This clonotype was seen many times. As an off-target read in a library built for alpha chains, this beta chain has a frequency of little significance. CDR3 DNA sequence: TGTGCCTGGAGTCCCCTTCAATACAATGAGCAGTTCTTC. Residues: CAWSPLQYNEQFF. The J gene is TRBJ2-1, the V gene TRBV30; D remains unclear. V was shortened by 2 bases and J by 4 bases, with 9 bases between the two germline ends. Germline V gene lookup returns CDR1 GTSNPN and CDR2 SVGIG (reference sequence). CDR3 length: 13 residues.

This clonotype was observed many times. The library was built for alpha chains, so this beta chain is an off-target read and its size means little. The chain has TRBV4-1 and TRBJ2-7, with no clear D. The V end was cut by 0 bases, the J end by 4 bases, with 13 bases between. The germline V gene encodes CDR1 MGHRA and CDR2 YSYEKL. This CDR3 has 15 residues. Here the CDR3 DNA reads TGCGCCAGCAGCCAAGATCGCGGCAAGGTTTACGAGCAGTACTTC. Its translation: CASSQDRGKVYEQYF.

This clonotype was counted at least ten times. This beta chain came through as a stray read in a library set up for alpha chains, and its size says little. The rearrangement links TRBV2 to TRBJ2-7; either TRBD1 or TRBD2 may fit D (7 bases each). The CDR3 runs 14 residues. The germline CDR1 and CDR2 sequences are SNHLY and FYNNEI. Trimming took 8 bases from V and 4 from J, leaving 18 bases between them. In DNA, the CDR3 is TGTGCCAGCGGAAGACAGGGAGGGGGATACGAGCAGTACTTC. It codes for CASGRQGGGYEQYF.

Ten or more counts support this clonotype. For a library built for alpha chains, this beta chain is a stray read; little rests on its size. The V gene is TRBV10-3, the J gene TRBJ1-6; possibly TRBD1 for D (6 bases). The ends were cut back, 8 bases at V and 5 bases at J, with 10 bases in the middle. Germline-derived CDR1 and CDR2 are ENHRY and SYGVKD. The CDR3 has 13 residues. The CDR3 nucleotides are TGTGCCATCGGGAGGACAGATAATTCACCCCTCCACTTT. Its protein product is CAIGRTDNSPLHF.

This clonotype was observed at least ten times. With the library built for alpha chains, this beta chain is off target and its frequency is not meaningful. The chain employs TRBV30 and TRBJ1-5, with TRBD1 identical over 7 bases. Germline CDR1 is GTSNPN and CDR2 is SVGIG (reference sequence). V lost 2 bases, J lost 7 bases, and 5 bases stayed unmatched. The CDR3 is 13 amino acids. CDR3 DNA sequence: TGTGCCTGGAGTCCAGGGGGGGAACAGCCCCAGCATTTT. It codes for CAWSPGGEQPQHF.

The table lists this clonotype with many counts. This beta chain is a stray sequence in a library constructed for alpha chains; its clone size is not meaningful. The chain recombines TRBV4-1 with TRBJ1-4; D is unresolved. CDR1 MGHRA and CDR2 YSYEKL come from the germline V gene. V was trimmed by 4 bases and J by 3 bases, leaving 9 bases between them. The CDR3 loop spans 14 amino acids. The CDR3 nucleotides are TGCGCCAGCAGCCGTCAAACCGCTAATGAAAAACTGTTTTTT. As protein: CASSRQTANEKLFF.

This clonotype was counted ten times or more. A library made for alpha chains picked up this beta chain off target, so its size means little. The chain carries TRBV2 and TRBJ2-7, with D perhaps assigned TRBD1 or TRBD2 (5 bases each). V lost 8 bases, J lost 4 bases, and 27 bases lay in between. Germline loops: CDR1 SNHLY, CDR2 FYNNEI. This CDR3 comprises 17 residues. This chain's CDR3 is CASHLWRRDDGTYEQYF. The CDR3 bases are TGTGCCAGCCACCTTTGGAGACGGGACGACGGGACGTACGAGCAGTACTTC.

There are many counts of this clonotype. This beta chain appears as a stray read in a library generated for alpha chains; its size is not informative. This chain uses TRBV27 with TRBJ2-2; D ambiguous. Trimming pared 3 bases from V and 5 bases from J, leaving 4 bases between. Germline V lookup: CDR1 MNHEY, CDR2 SMNVEV (reference sequence). This CDR3 comprises 12 residues. CDR3 in amino acids: CASSFGTGELFF. CDR3 in DNA: TGTGCCAGCAGTTTTGGTACCGGGGAGCTGTTTTTT.

Many counts were recorded for this clonotype. Because this beta chain is a stray read in a library intended to capture alpha chains, its abundance should not be given much weight. The chain uses TRBV11-2 and TRBJ1-1, with D perhaps TRBD1 (6 bases). The V end lost 4 bases, the J end lost 10 bases, and 16 bases lay between the germline ends. The germline V gene has CDR1 SGHAT and CDR2 FQNNGV. This CDR3 has 13 amino acids. The CDR3 is CASSSGGTVGAFF. DNA for the CDR3: TGTGCCAGCAGCTCGGGGGGCACGGTTGGAGCTTTCTTT.

This clonotype was seen repeatedly, ten times or more. This beta chain is an off-target read within a library intended for alpha chains, so its frequency means little. In nucleotides, the CDR3 is TGCAGCGTTGTTCGTCTAGGGCAGGGCGGCGAGCAGTACTTC. Protein sequence: CSVVRLGQGGEQYF. The chain combines TRBV29-1 with TRBJ2-7; maybe TRBD1 (5 bases). This CDR3 is built from 14 residues. V lost 4 bases, J lost 6 bases, and 19 bases lay in between. From germline, CDR1 is SQVTM and CDR2 ANQGSEA.

This clonotype was counted at least ten times. A library prepared for alpha chains yielded this beta chain as an off-target read; its size is of little meaning. The chain's CDR3 is CASSYAGLDYGYTF. The CDR3 DNA reads TGTGCCAGCAGTTATGCAGGACTAGACTATGGCTACACCTTC. V and J are TRBV6-2 or TRBV6-3 and TRBJ1-2; D remains ambiguous. V gave up 3 bases and J gave up 3 bases, with 11 bases separating them. CDR1 and CDR2 from the germline V gene are MNHEY and SVGEGT. The CDR3 consists of 14 residues.

This clonotype occurred many times. This beta chain appears as a stray read in a library generated for alpha chains; its size is not informative. The genes are TRBV6-2 or TRBV6-3 and TRBJ1-1; 7 nucleotides agree with TRBD1. The V gene's germline CDR1 is MNHEY and CDR2 SVGEGT. The CDR3 extends over 16 amino acids. V shed 5 bases and J 1 base; nucleotides not matched to a gene: 10. The CDR3, as DNA: TGTGCCAGCAGTCCCCTTCTCGGACAGGCGAACACTGAAGCTTTCTTT. The encoded protein is CASSPLLGQANTEAFF.

This clonotype was detected ten times or more. The library was designed around alpha chains, so this beta chain is a stray read whose abundance carries little weight. The chain recombines TRBV20-1 with TRBJ2-3; D is ambiguous. CDR3 length: 14 residues. Looked up from germline, CDR1 is DFQATT and CDR2 is SNEGSKA (reference sequence). Trimming removed 4 bases at V and 4 bases at J, with 15 bases between. The DNA for the CDR3 is TGCAGTGCTATAGCACTCACATACGCAGATACGCAGTATTTT. It translates to CSAIALTYADTQYF.

This clonotype was seen at least ten times. The size of this beta chain means little, since it is a stray read in a library made for alpha chains. The chain couples TRBV7-3 to TRBJ2-5; possibly TRBD1 or TRBD2 for D (5 bases each). The CDR3 spans 15 residues. V gave up 3 bases and J gave up 4 bases, with 15 bases separating them. Germline-derived CDR1 and CDR2 are SGHTA and FQGTGA. CDR3 nucleotide sequence: TGTGCCAGCAGCTTTTCCGGGGCGGTAAGAGAGACCCAGTACTTC. Protein: CASSFSGAVRETQYF.

This clonotype has a count of ten or more. The library was prepared for alpha chains; this beta chain is a stray read, so its frequency means little. The CDR3 region is CASSPGTGWTEAFF. The CDR3 DNA sequence: TGCGCCAGCAGCCCTGGGACAGGATGGACTGAAGCTTTCTTT. This chain joins TRBV5-1 and TRBJ1-1; 8 nucleotides line up with TRBD1. Germline V lookup: CDR1 SGHRS, CDR2 YFSETQ. The J segment lost 5 bases and the V segment lost 4 bases, leaving 7 bases of the junction unmatched. The CDR3 extends over 14 amino acids. The whole variable domain, remainder taken from reference TRBV5-1 and TRBJ1-1, is KAGVTQTPRYLIKTRGQQVTLSCSPISGHRSVSWYQQTPGQGLQFLFEYFSETQRNKGNFPGRFSGRQFSNSRSEMNVSTLELGDSALYLCASSPGTGWTEAFFGQGTRLTVV.

Many counts were recorded for this clonotype. Within a library made for alpha chains, this beta chain is off target, and its count is uninformative. This chain connects TRBV7-9 to TRBJ2-7, with D tentatively TRBD2 (6 bases). The CDR3 runs to 13 residues. Germline CDR1 and CDR2: SEHNR and FQNEAQ (reference sequence). Between the trimmed V and J ends, which lost 2 bases and 6 bases, there was a span of 11 bases. The chain's CDR3 is CASSLHAGTEQYF. The DNA for the CDR3 is TGTGCCAGCAGCTTACACGCGGGGACCGAGCAGTACTTC.

In its sample, this clonotype was seen a few times. For a library built for alpha chains, this beta chain is a stray read; little rests on its size. V and J are TRBV20-1 and TRBJ2-3; D is unresolved. This CDR3 is built from 11 residues. Deletions cut 3 bases from V and 4 bases from J, with 5 bases between. Germline CDR1 is DFQATT and CDR2 is SNEGSKA (reference sequence). CDR3 amino acids: CSASMSDTQYF. The CDR3 DNA is TGCAGTGCTAGTATGTCAGATACGCAGTATTTT.

This clonotype came up many times. The size of this beta chain means little, since it is a stray read in a library made for alpha chains. V usage is TRBV5-6 and J usage is TRBJ2-3; D is undetermined. CDR3 length equals 13 residues. The germline V gene encodes CDR1 SGHDT and CDR2 YYEEEE. Trimming left V 2 bases short and J 10 bases short, with 14 bases between. Here the CDR3 reads CASSLPQPTAQYF. The CDR3 bases are TGTGCCAGCAGCTTACCCCAACCAACCGCGCAGTATTTT.

This clonotype was seen many times. This beta chain represents an off-target read in a library built for alpha chains; its size is of limited meaning. V gene TRBV10-3 combines with J gene TRBJ2-3; D tentatively fits TRBD1 or TRBD2 (5 bases each). This CDR3 contains 16 residues. The germline V gene has CDR1 ENHRY and CDR2 SYGVKD. The V end was cut by 3 bases, the J end by 2 bases, with 15 bases between. The CDR3 protein is CAISDPQGRATDTQYF. In nucleotides, the CDR3 is TGTGCCATCAGTGACCCCCAGGGACGGGCCACAGATACGCAGTATTTT.

This clonotype occurred many times. Since the library was made to target alpha chains, this beta chain is a stray read and its abundance is not meaningful. The rearrangement joins TRBV6-5 to TRBJ2-5; 11 bases are a match to TRBD2. The CDR3 is 12 amino acids. Germline CDR1 reads MNHEY; CDR2 reads SVGAGI. Trimming cost V 8 bases and J 4 bases; bases outside gene matches: 0. The CDR3 region is CASGTSGETQYF. In DNA form, the CDR3 reads TGTGCCAGCGGGACTAGCGGAGAGACCCAGTACTTC.

In its sample, this clonotype was seen many times. Since the library was made to target alpha chains, this beta chain is a stray read and its abundance is not meaningful. The genes are TRBV7-9 and TRBJ2-7, with 8 positions matching TRBD1. The CDR3 spans 14 residues. Germline trimming cut 1 base from V and 3 bases from J; bases unmatched to any gene: 2. CDR1 is SEHNR and CDR2 is FQNEAQ in the germline V gene (reference sequence). CDR3 coding DNA: TGTGCCAGCAGCTTAGTGGGACAGGACTACGAGCAGTACTTC. It translates to CASSLVGQDYEQYF.